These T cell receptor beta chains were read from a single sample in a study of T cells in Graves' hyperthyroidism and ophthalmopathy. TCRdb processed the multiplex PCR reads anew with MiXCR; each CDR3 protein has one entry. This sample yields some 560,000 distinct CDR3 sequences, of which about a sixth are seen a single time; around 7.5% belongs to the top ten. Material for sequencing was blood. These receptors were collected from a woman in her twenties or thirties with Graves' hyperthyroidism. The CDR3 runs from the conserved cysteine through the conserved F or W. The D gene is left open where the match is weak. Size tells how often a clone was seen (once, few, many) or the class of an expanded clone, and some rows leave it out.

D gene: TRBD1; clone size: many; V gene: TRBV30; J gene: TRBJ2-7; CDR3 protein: CACAGTGTREQYF; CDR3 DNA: TGTGCCTGCGCCGGGACAGGGACGAGAGAGCAGTACTTC
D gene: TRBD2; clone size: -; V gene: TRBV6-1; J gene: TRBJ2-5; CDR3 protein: CASSQPGFSGSNQETQYF; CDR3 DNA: TGTGCCAGCAGCCAACCGGGATTTAGCGGGAGTAACCAAGAGACCCAGTACTTC
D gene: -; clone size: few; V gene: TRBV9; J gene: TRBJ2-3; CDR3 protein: CASSVTEFTDTQYF; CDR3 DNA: TGTGCCAGCAGCGTAACAGAATTCACAGATACGCAGTATTTT
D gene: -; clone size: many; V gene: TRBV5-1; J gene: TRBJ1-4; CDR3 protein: CASSLAAGAGEKLFF; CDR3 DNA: TGCGCCAGCAGCTTGGCCGCGGGGGCAGGTGAAAAACTGTTTTTT
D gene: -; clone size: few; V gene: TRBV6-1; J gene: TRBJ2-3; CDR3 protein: CASSEAGRTDTQYF; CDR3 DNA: TGTGCCAGCAGTGAGGCAGGTCGCACAGATACGCAGTATTTT
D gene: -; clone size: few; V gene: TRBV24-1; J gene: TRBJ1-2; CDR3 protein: CATSSRDSDYGYTF; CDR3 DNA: TGTGCCACCAGTTCCCGGGACTCTGACTATGGCTACACCTTC
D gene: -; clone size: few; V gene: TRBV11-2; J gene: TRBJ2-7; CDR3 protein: CASSLMTGYYEQYF; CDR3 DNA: TGTGCCAGCAGCTTAATGACAGGTTACTACGAGCAGTACTTC
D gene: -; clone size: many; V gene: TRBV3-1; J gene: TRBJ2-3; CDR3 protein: CASSQGPGPLDGTDTQYF; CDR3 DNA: TGTGCCAGCAGCCAAGGCCCGGGACCCCTGGATGGCACAGATACGCAGTATTTT
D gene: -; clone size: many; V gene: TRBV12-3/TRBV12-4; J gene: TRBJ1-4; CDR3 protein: CASSSHRDSTGEKLFF; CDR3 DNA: TGTGCCAGCAGTTCCCACAGGGACTCAACGGGGGAAAAACTGTTTTTT
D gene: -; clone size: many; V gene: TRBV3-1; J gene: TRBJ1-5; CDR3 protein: CASSQFSNQPQHF; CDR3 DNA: TGTGCCAGCAGCCAATTTAGCAATCAGCCCCAGCATTTT
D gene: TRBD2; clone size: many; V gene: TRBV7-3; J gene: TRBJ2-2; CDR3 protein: CASSLASGTNTGELFF; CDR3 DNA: TGTGCCAGCAGCTTAGCTAGCGGGACGAACACCGGGGAGCTGTTTTTT
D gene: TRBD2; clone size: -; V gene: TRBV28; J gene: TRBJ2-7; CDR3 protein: CASSTTTSGSCEQYF; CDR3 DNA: TGTGCCAGCAGTACAACGACTAGCGGGTCCTGCGAGCAGTACTTC
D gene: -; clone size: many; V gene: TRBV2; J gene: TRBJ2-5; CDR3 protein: CASSGLGGETQYF; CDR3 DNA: TGTGCCAGCAGTGGGTTAGGGGGTGAGACCCAGTACTTC
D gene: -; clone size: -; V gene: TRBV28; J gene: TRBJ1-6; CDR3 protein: CASRRSSGTDNSPLHF; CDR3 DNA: TGTGCCAGCAGACGATCATCCGGGACGGATAATTCACCCCTCCACTTT
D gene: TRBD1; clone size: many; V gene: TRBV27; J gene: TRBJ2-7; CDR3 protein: CASRGQPYEQYF; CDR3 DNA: TGTGCCAGCAGGGGACAGCCCTACGAGCAGTACTTC
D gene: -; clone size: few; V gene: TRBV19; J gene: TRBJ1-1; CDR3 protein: CASSRGPQNTEAFF; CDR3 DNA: TGTGCCAGTAGCCGAGGACCGCAGAACACTGAAGCTTTCTTT
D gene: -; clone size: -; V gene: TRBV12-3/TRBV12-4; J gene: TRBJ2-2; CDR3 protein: CASSFGLPPGELFF; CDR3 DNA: TGTGCCAGCAGTTTCGGACTGCCCCCCGGGGAGCTGTTTTTT
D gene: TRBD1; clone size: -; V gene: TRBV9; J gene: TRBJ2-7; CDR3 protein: CASSAGGQGYEQYF; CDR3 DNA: TGTGCCAGCAGCGCGGGGGGACAGGGCTACGAGCAGTACTTC
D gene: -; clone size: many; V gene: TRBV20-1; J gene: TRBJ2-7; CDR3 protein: CSAGASLGPYEQYF; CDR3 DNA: TGCAGTGCTGGGGCAAGTCTCGGCCCTTACGAGCAGTACTTC
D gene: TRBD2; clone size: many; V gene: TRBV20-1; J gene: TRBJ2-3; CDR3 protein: CSARSGLAGGTSTDTQYF; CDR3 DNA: TGCAGTGCTAGATCGGGACTAGCGGGAGGCACAAGCACAGATACGCAGTATTTT
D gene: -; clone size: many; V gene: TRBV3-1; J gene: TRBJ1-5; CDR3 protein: CASSQDLGVSANQPQHF; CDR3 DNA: TGTGCCAGCAGCCAAGATCTCGGGGTCAGCGCCAATCAGCCCCAGCATTTT
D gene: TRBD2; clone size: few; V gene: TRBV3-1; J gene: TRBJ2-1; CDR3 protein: CASSQGLANNEQFF; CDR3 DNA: TGTGCCAGCAGCCAGGGACTAGCAAACAATGAGCAGTTCTTC
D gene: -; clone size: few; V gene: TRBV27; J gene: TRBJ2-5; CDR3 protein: CASSFVGKTGKETQYF; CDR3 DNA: TGTGCCAGCAGTTTTGTTGGCAAAACAGGGAAAGAGACCCAGTACTTC
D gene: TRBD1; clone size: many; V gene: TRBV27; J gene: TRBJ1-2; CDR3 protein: CASRETGRSGYTF; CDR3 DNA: TGTGCCAGCAGAGAGACAGGGAGAAGCGGCTACACCTTC
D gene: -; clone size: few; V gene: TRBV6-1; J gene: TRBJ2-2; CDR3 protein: CASSQSAGGELFF; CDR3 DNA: TGTGCCAGCAGCCAAAGTGCCGGCGGGGAGCTGTTTTTT
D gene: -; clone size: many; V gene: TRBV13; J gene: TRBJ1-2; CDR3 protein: CASSFGQTYGYTF; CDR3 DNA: TGTGCCAGCAGCTTTGGACAGACCTATGGCTACACCTTC
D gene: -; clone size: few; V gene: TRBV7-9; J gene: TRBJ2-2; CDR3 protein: CASSLQGTITGELFF; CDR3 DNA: TGTGCCAGCAGCTTACAGGGGACTATCACCGGGGAGCTGTTTTTT
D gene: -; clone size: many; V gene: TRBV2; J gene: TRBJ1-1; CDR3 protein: CASSEVGRGTEAFF; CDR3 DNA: TGTGCCAGCAGTGAAGTCGGGCGGGGAACTGAAGCTTTCTTT
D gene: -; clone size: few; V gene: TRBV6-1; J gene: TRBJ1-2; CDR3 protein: CASSRGDGSLLIGYTF; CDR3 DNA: TGTGCCAGCAGTAGAGGGGACGGTTCCCTCCTTATTGGCTACACCTTC
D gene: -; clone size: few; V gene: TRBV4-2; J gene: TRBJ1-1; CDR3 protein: CASSQGPERWNTEAFF; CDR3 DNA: TGTGCCAGCAGCCAAGGGCCCGAGAGGTGGAACACTGAAGCTTTCTTT
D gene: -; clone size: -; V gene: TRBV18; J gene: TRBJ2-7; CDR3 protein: CASSPRQTYEQYF; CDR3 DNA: TGTGCCAGCTCACCGAGACAGACCTACGAGCAGTACTTC
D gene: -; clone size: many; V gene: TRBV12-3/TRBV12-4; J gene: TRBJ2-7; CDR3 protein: CASSFWGAEDEQYF; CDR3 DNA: TGTGCCAGCAGTTTTTGGGGCGCTGAGGACGAGCAGTACTTC
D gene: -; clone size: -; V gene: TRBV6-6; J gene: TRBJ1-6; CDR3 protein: CASSYSGGRSSPLHF; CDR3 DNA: TGTGCCAGCAGTTACTCGGGGGGTCGGAGTTCACCCCTCCACTTT
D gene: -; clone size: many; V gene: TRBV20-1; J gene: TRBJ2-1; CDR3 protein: CSARVMIDEQFF; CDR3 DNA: TGCAGTGCTAGAGTAATGATCGATGAGCAGTTCTTC
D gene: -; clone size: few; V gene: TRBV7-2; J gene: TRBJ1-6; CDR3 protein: CASSLVILQGSSYNSPLHF; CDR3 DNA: TGTGCCAGCAGCTTAGTTATCCTCCAGGGGAGCTCCTATAATTCACCCCTCCACTTT
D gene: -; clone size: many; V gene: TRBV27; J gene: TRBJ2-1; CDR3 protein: CASSLSRTYQGNEQFF; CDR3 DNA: TGTGCCAGCAGTTTATCGCGGACCTATCAGGGGAATGAGCAGTTCTTC
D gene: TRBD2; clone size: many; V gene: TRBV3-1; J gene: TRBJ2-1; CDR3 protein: CASSRAGGLNEQFF; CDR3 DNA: TGTGCCAGCAGCCGAGCGGGAGGGTTAAATGAGCAGTTCTTC
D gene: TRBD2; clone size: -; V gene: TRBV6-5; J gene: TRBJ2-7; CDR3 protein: CASSYSIAGVNGGYEQYF; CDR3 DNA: TGTGCCAGCAGTTACTCGATCGCGGGAGTGAATGGGGGCTACGAGCAGTACTTC
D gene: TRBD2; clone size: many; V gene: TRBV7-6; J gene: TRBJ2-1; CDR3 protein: CASSQTSAEQFF; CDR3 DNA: TGTGCCAGCAGCCAGACTAGCGCTGAGCAGTTCTTC
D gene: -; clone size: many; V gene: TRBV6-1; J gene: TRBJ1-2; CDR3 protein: CASSEPVRASNYGYTF; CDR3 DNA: TGTGCCAGCAGCGAACCCGTCAGGGCGTCTAACTATGGCTACACCTTC
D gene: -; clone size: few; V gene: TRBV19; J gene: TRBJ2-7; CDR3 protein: CASSIDRGNYEQYF; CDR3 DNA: TGTGCCAGTAGTATAGACCGGGGGAACTACGAGCAGTACTTC
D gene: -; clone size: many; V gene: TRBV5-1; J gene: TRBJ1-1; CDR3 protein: CASSLGGSLNTEAFF; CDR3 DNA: TGCGCCAGCAGCTTGGGGGGATCGCTGAACACTGAAGCTTTCTTT
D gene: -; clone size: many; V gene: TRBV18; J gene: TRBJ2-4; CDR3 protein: CASSPGAYWDIQYF; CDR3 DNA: TGTGCCAGCTCACCAGGGGCCTATTGGGACATTCAGTACTTC
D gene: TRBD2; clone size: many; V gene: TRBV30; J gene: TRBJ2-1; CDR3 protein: CAWSRFTSDPYNEQFF; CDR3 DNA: TGTGCCTGGAGTAGGTTTACTAGCGACCCCTACAATGAGCAGTTCTTC
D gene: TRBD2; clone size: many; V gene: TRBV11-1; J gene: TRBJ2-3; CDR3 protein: CASSFRLAGEVDTQYF; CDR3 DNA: TGTGCCAGCAGCTTTCGACTAGCGGGAGAGGTAGATACGCAGTATTTT
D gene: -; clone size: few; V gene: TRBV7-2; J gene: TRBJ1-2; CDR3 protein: CASSSGTRANYGYTF; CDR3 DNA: TGTGCCAGCAGCTCTGGGACACGAGCTAACTATGGCTACACCTTC
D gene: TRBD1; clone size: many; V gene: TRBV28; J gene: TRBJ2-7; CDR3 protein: CASSSTGTGLGGEQYF; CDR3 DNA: TGTGCCAGCAGTTCGACCGGGACAGGCCTAGGCGGCGAGCAGTACTTC
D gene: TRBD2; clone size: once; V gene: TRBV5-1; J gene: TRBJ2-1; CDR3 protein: CASSLIAGGPDEQFF; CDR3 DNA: TGCGCCAGCAGCTTGATAGCGGGAGGGCCGGATGAGCAGTTCTTC
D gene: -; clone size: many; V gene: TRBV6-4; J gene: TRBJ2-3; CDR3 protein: CASSEGVSTDTQYF; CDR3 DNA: TGTGCCAGCAGTGAGGGAGTGAGTACAGATACGCAGTATTTT
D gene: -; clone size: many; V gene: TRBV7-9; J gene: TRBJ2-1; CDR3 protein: CASSLAVGGQANEQFF; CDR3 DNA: TGTGCCAGCAGCTTAGCAGTCGGAGGGCAAGCCAATGAGCAGTTCTTC
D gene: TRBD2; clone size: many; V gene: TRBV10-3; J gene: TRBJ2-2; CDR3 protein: CAIASGRADGELFF; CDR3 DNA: TGTGCCATCGCTAGCGGGAGGGCCGACGGGGAGCTGTTTTTT
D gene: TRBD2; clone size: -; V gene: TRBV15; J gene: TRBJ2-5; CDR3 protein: CATSRDRRGGGYIQETQYF; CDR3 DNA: TGTGCCACCAGCAGAGATCGCCGGGGGGGGGGGTATATCCAAGAGACCCAGTACTTC
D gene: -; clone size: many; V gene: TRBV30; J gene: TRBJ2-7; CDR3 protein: CAWSRTGTSYEQYF; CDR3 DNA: TGTGCCTGGAGCAGGACGGGCACCTCCTACGAGCAGTACTTC
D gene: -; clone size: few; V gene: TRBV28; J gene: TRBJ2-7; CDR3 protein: CASRGPGASYEQYF; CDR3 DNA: TGTGCCAGCAGGGGACCGGGGGCCTCCTACGAGCAGTACTTC
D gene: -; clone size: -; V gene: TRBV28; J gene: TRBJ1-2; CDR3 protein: CASKSPQRTANYGYTF; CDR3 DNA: TGTGCCAGCAAGTCCCCCCAGAGAACAGCTAACTATGGCTACACCTTC
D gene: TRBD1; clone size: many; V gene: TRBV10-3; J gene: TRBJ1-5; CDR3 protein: CAISESGQGNQPQHF; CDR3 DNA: TGTGCCATCAGTGAGTCGGGACAGGGGAATCAGCCCCAGCATTTT
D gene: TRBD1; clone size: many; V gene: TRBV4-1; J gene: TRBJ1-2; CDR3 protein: CASSQPGKDRGSGYTF; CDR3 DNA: TGCGCCAGCAGCCAACCGGGGAAGGACAGGGGATCTGGCTACACCTTC
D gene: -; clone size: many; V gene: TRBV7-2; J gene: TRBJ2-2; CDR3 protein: CASSLEHTGELFF; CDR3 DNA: TGTGCCAGCAGCTTAGAACACACCGGGGAGCTGTTTTTT
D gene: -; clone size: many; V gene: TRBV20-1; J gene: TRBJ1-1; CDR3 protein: CSARRLGDLDTEAFF; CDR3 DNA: TGCAGTGCCCGCAGGCTGGGGGACCTCGACACTGAAGCTTTCTTT